The 3 T cell receptor beta chains in this list originate from one sample, sequenced in a study of blood T cell repertoires in COVID-19. Generated by immunoSEQ multiplex PCR, the TCRdb table keeps only in-frame clones and is missing some. The table records some 200,000 clones, 70% to 90% of them present only once. The sequencing input was peripheral blood. These receptors were collected from a woman aged 50 to 65 with acute or convalescent COVID-19.

This clone was observed once. The chain carries TRBV7-2 and TRBJ2-3; TRBD2 matches at 10 bases. V was clipped by 4 bases and J by 1 base; unmatched bases: 5. Germline values: CDR1 SGHTA, CDR2 FQGNSA. The CDR3 contains 16 residues. The CDR3 loop reads CASSSSGTSGTDTQYF. The DNA for the CDR3 is TGTGCCAGCAGCTCCTCCGGGACTAGCGGCACAGATACGCAGTATTTT. Looking up the rest from reference TRBV7-2 and TRBJ2-3 gives the full variable domain: GAGVSQSPSNKVTEKGKDVELRCDPISGHTALYWYRQSLGQGLEFLIYFQGNSAPDKSGLPSDRFSAERTGGSVSTLTIQRTQQEDSAVYLCASSSSGTSGTDTQYFGPGTRLTVL.

The chain is built from TRBV24-1 and TRBJ2-1; TRBD2 matches 14 bases. CDR3 length: 15 residues. The germline V gene has CDR1 KGHDR and CDR2 SFDVKD. After removal of 4 bases from V and 7 bases from J, the junction contained 2 bases not matched to a gene. In DNA, the CDR3 is TGTGCCACCAGTGACTGGACTAGCGGGAGGAATGAGCAGTTCTTC. As protein: CATSDWTSGRNEQFF.

This chain links TRBV27 with TRBJ1-6, with a possible D match to TRBD1 (5 bases). V was trimmed by 1 base and J by 10 bases, leaving 17 bases between them. The CDR3 is 16 amino acids. Germline CDR1 and CDR2: MNHEY and SMNVEV (reference sequence). CDR3 coding DNA: TGTGCCAGCAGTTTATTGGGGGGAGTAGCCAGGTCACCCCTCCACTTT. It yields the protein CASSLLGGVARSPLHF.